The T cell receptor (beta chain) described here comes from a study of CD8 T cells in Susac syndrome. Study details: Blood was drawn from Susac syndrome patients while they were therapy-naive, on corticosteroids, or on intravenous immunoglobulin alone.

The trim removed 5 bases at V and 1 base at J, leaving 3 bases unmatched. Per the germline V gene, CDR1 is SQVTM and CDR2 is ANQGSEA. This CDR3 spans 13 amino acids. The CD8+ and CD4+ T cells were isolated magnetically using a negative isolation approach, whereas the TEMRA cells were enriched by FACS. A quantity of about 0.45 to 1 ug RNA underwent reverse transcription using random hexamers. TCRdb reprocessed the immunoSEQ multiplex PCR reads via MiXCR and lists one record per CDR3 protein. Here the sample spans 150,000 to 200,000 distinct CDR3 sequences, roughly 95% being singletons. The sequenced sample was CD4+ T cells from PBMCs. This sequence joins TRBV29-1 and TRBJ2-3, with TRBD1 identical over 7 bases. The TCR was taken from a human donor with Susac syndrome. In nucleotides, the CDR3 is TGCAGCGTTATCGGACAGGGCACAGATACGCAGTATTTT. This encodes CSVIGQGTDTQYF.